Below, 11 T cell receptor beta chains from the same sample are listed, as sequenced in a study of T cell repertoires in cytomegalovirus infection. Each CDR3 protein gets one entry after TCRdb re-called the reads with MiXCR. Here the sample spans about 740,000 distinct CDR3 sequences, approximately 34% being singletons. The material sequenced was PBMCs. The origin of the receptors is a human donor in good health (CMV status not recorded). Some clones in this sample may be carry-over from other donors' samples.

This clonotype turned up a few times. V gene TRBV15 combines with J gene TRBJ2-3, with 8 bases matching TRBD2. The CDR3 totals 13 residues. Per germline, CDR1 LNHNV and CDR2 YYDKDF (reference sequence). V dropped 6 bases and J dropped 11; count of bases not matched to a gene: 10. The CDR3 sequence: CATSPFRTSKQYF. The CDR3 DNA is TGTGCCACCAGTCCTTTCCGGACTAGCAAGCAGTATTTT.

Ten or more counts support this clonotype. The rearrangement uses TRBV12-3 or TRBV12-4 and TRBJ1-1, with D maybe TRBD1 (5 bases). The ends were cut back, 6 bases at V and 5 bases at J, with 13 bases in the middle. The CDR3 spans 13 residues. CDR3 DNA: TGTGCCAGCAGCTTATGGGGGGGAACTGAAGCTTTCTTT. It specifies CASSLWGGTEAFF.

This clonotype was found a few times. The chain uses TRBV20-1 and TRBJ1-1, with D possibly matching TRBD1 (6 bases). Germline V lookup: CDR1 DFQATT, CDR2 SNEGSKA (reference sequence). V lost 6 bases and J 2 bases, leaving 10 bases between the germline ends. The length of the CDR3 is 12 residues. CDR3 residues: CSAGQSNTEAFF. Written as DNA, the CDR3 is TGCAGTGCCGGACAGAGTAACACTGAAGCTTTCTTT.

The V and J genes are TRBV7-6 and TRBJ2-1, with D perhaps given as TRBD1 or TRBD2 (5 bases each). The length of the CDR3 is 16 residues. V gave up 5 bases and J gave up 0 bases, with 14 bases separating them. Germline CDR1 SGHVS, CDR2 FNYEAQ. CDR3 loop: CASSPPGRNSYNEQFF. The DNA for the CDR3 is TGTGCCAGCAGCCCACCGGGGCGGAACTCCTACAATGAGCAGTTCTTC. Together with reference TRBV7-6 and TRBJ2-1, the CDR3 gives the full variable domain: GAGVSQSPRYKVTKRGQDVALRCDPISGHVSLYWYRQALGQGPEFLTYFNYEAQQDKSGLPNDRFSAERPEGSISTLTIQRTEQRDSAMYRCASSPPGRNSYNEQFFGPGTRLTVL.

The chain has TRBV6-1 and TRBJ2-1; the D is unclear. The V end lost 2 bases, the J end lost 5 bases, and 16 bases lay between the germline ends. The CDR3 loop spans 16 amino acids. Germline V gene lookup returns CDR1 MNHNS and CDR2 SASEGT. The CDR3 sequence is CASSESRRPANNEQFF. For the CDR3, the DNA is TGTGCCAGCAGTGAATCAAGGAGACCGGCGAACAATGAGCAGTTCTTC.

This clonotype has more than one count but fewer than ten. V and J are TRBV7-9 and TRBJ2-7, with D perhaps TRBD2 (6 bases). V was cut by 2 bases and J by 3 bases, with 8 bases left in between. The CDR3 loop spans 13 amino acids. CDR1 is SEHNR, CDR2 FQNEAQ, per germline (reference sequence). The CDR3 DNA reads as TGTGCCAGCAGCTTACGGACTATCTACGAGCAGTACTTC. Amino acid sequence: CASSLRTIYEQYF.

The gene calls are TRBV28 and TRBJ2-3; the D gene could be TRBD1 or TRBD2 (5 bases each). Germline V gene lookup returns CDR1 MDHEN and CDR2 SYDVKM. Trimming took 7 bases from V and 0 from J, leaving 17 bases between them. The CDR3 has 16 residues. The CDR3 DNA is TGTGCCAGCAACCCGAGGGGCGGTCCAAGCACAGATACGCAGTATTTT. Its protein product is CASNPRGGPSTDTQYF. Full variable domain (missing parts from reference TRBV28 and TRBJ2-3): DVKVTQSSRYLVKRTGEKVFLECVQDMDHENMFWYRQDPGLGLRLIYFSYDVKMKEKGDIPEGYSVSREKKERFSLILESASTNQTSMYLCASNPRGGPSTDTQYFGPGTRLTVL.

This clonotype has just a few counts. A junction boundary mismatches the germline segment, possibly from a read error. This chain links TRBV27 with TRBJ1-5; D is unclear. The CDR3 runs to 14 residues. Germline V gene sequence: CDR1 MNHEY, CDR2 SMNVEV (reference sequence). The DNA of the CDR3 is TGTGCCAGCAGTCTATACACCCCTCCCCAGCTCCAGCATTTT. Its translation is CASSLYTPPQLQHF.

This clonotype was seen a handful of times. The chain combines TRBV30 with TRBJ2-5, with 12 bases aligning to TRBD1. With 0 bases clipped from V and 2 bases from J, the junction kept 7 bases outside the gene matches. Germline V lookup: CDR1 GTSNPN, CDR2 SVGIG (reference sequence). The CDR3 totals 17 residues. The CDR3 sequence: CAWSVLWGQGAQETQYF. The CDR3 coding sequence is TGTGCCTGGAGTGTACTCTGGGGACAGGGGGCTCAAGAGACCCAGTACTTC.

This clonotype was recorded a few times. This rearrangement joins TRBV5-1 to TRBJ2-7; either TRBD1 or TRBD2 may supply D (5 bases each). Trimming cost V 7 bases and J 0 bases, with 14 bases left between them. Germline CDR1 is SGHRS and CDR2 is YFSETQ. The CDR3 runs 14 residues. The CDR3 bases are TGCGCCAGCGGCCCGGGACCGGCCTCCTACGAGCAGTACTTC. This translates into CASGPGPASYEQYF.

This clonotype has just a few counts. V gene TRBV27 combines with J gene TRBJ2-5; 7 bases are a match to TRBD2. Trimming cost V 4 bases and J 7 bases; bases outside gene matches: 12. The CDR3 covers 15 residues. The germline CDR1 and CDR2 sequences are MNHEY and SMNVEV (reference sequence). The CDR3 DNA is TGTGCCAGCAGTTCCCTCGGACTAGACTTGGGGACCCAGTACTTC. Translating gives CASSSLGLDLGTQYF.